The 15 T cell receptor beta chains reported below all come from one sample, sequenced in a study of CXCR3-negative and CXCR3-positive naive CD8 T cells (dated by TCRdb to the late 2010s). Sequencing relied on a NextSeq 550. The Human TCR Profiling Kit (MiLaboratory) was used to make UMI-labeled 5' RACE TRB cDNA libraries. Following TCRdb reprocessing, every CDR3 protein sequence forms one entry, and DNA is not provided. The sample's own table lists around 56,000 distinct CDR3 sequences. In total, the top ten clones hold around 0.45% of the sample. Sequencing was performed on naive CXCR3- CD8+ T cells from blood. In the paper's terms, the cell subset or site label means: CD45RO-CCR7+CD27+CD95- naive CD8+ T cells lacking CXCR3 (TNR3-). These receptors were collected from a human donor in good health. Some clones in this sample may be carry-over from other donors' samples.

The rearrangement links TRBV27 to TRBJ1-1; TCRdb indicates TRBD1, and absent DNA this call remains unverified. CDR3 length equals 13 residues. Germline CDR1 is MNHEY and CDR2 is SMNVEV (reference sequence). CDR3: CASRQGATTEAFF.

The rearrangement uses TRBV21-1 and TRBJ2-3; TCRdb's D call of TRBD2 is untestable without DNA. TRBV21-1 represents a pseudogene. The CDR3 spans 18 residues. CDR3 sequence reads: CASSKARMTSGETDTQYF.

This sequence joins TRBV3-1 and TRBJ1-2. The CDR3 length is 11 residues. CDR1 is LGHDT, CDR2 YNNKEL, per germline (reference sequence). CDR3 in amino acids: CASIPDGGYTF.

The chain links TRBV28 to TRBJ2-7; TCRdb reports TRBD1, a call that lacks DNA to check it against. The germline CDR1 and CDR2 sequences are MDHEN and SYDVKM. The CDR3 is made up of 15 amino acids. This chain's CDR3 is CASSTRLGATYEQYF.

The gene calls are TRBV7-8 and TRBJ1-5; without DNA, the TCRdb call of TRBD1 cannot be checked. This CDR3 has 15 amino acids. Looked up from germline, CDR1 is SGHVS and CDR2 is FQNEAQ. The CDR3 reads CASSQTQGDNQPQHF.

CDR3 region: CASSLDNGGGTEAFF. The rearrangement uses TRBV11-3 and TRBJ1-1; absent DNA, TCRdb's TRBD1 call cannot be checked. This CDR3 spans 15 amino acids. Germline assignment: CDR1 SGHNT and CDR2 YENEEA.

This chain connects TRBV28 to TRBJ2-7; checking the TCRdb D call of TRBD1 is not possible without DNA. The CDR3 runs to 13 residues. Germline lookup yields CDR1 MDHEN and CDR2 SYDVKM. The chain's CDR3 is CASLPRESYEQYF.

J is TRBJ2-2 and V is TRBV28. This CDR3 is built from 12 residues. Per the germline V gene, CDR1 is MDHEN and CDR2 is SYDVKM. The chain's CDR3 is CASSLVHGELFF.

The chain is built from TRBV27 and TRBJ1-6. The CDR3 contains 16 residues. Germline V gene lookup returns CDR1 MNHEY and CDR2 SMNVEV (reference sequence). The CDR3 reads CASSILGGYDNSPLHF.

The V call is TRBV28, the J call TRBJ2-5; TCRdb calls TRBD1, which cannot be checked without DNA. CDR3 length: 13 amino acids. Germline CDR1 MDHEN, CDR2 SYDVKM. CDR3 protein: CASSLTDQETQYF.

The chain combines TRBV4-1 with TRBJ2-3. CDR3 length: 16 residues. Germline CDR1 is MGHRA and CDR2 is YSYEKL. CDR3 loop: CASSQDLGANTDTQYF.

The V and J genes are TRBV29-1 and TRBJ2-7; checking the TCRdb D call of TRBD1 is not possible without DNA. From germline, CDR1 is SQVTM and CDR2 ANQGSEA. This CDR3 comprises 12 residues. Here the CDR3 reads CSVSIQGLEQYF.

This chain connects TRBV7-8 to TRBJ2-3; checking the TCRdb D call of TRBD1 is not possible without DNA. This CDR3 is 16 amino acids long. Per the germline V gene, CDR1 is SGHVS and CDR2 is FQNEAQ. Here the CDR3 reads CATTHPWHEGPDTQYF. The whole variable domain, remainder taken from reference TRBV7-8 and TRBJ2-3, is GAGVSQSPRYKVAKRGQDVALRCDPISGHVSLFWYQQALGQGPEFLTYFQNEAQLDKSGLPSDRFFAERPEGSVSTLKIQRTQQEDSAVYLCATTHPWHEGPDTQYFGPGTRLTVL.

The rearrangement joins TRBV5-1 to TRBJ2-7. The germline gives CDR1 SGHRS, CDR2 YFSETQ. CDR3 length: 13 amino acids. The CDR3 sequence is CASSLLSNNEQYF.

The chain employs TRBV28 and TRBJ2-4; lacking DNA, the TRBD1 call made by TCRdb goes unchecked. CDR1 is MDHEN, CDR2 SYDVKM, per germline. The CDR3 has 14 amino acids. CDR3 residues: CASTPGVWGNIQYF.